This T cell receptor (beta chain) was profiled in a study of T cell clones after liver transplantation. Study at large: Samples came from ITN030ST, which attempted immunosuppression withdrawal within 2 years of liver transplantation.

The germline V gene encodes CDR1 MNHNY and CDR2 SVGAGI (reference sequence). The CDR3 covers 13 residues. Trimming cost V 5 bases and J 7 bases; bases outside gene matches: 6. Profiled with immunoSEQ multiplex PCR; TCRdb holds only in-frame clones, not every one. This sample has just over 80,000 clones; roughly 80% occur once, and the top ten carry 0.45% to 0.6%. The origin of this receptor is a human patient who received a liver transplant. Some T cells may arise from the graft donor. The chain employs TRBV6-6 and TRBJ2-3, with 7 bases lining up with TRBD2. Sequencing was performed on CD4+ T cells from blood, taken approximately 3.5 years after liver transplant. CDR3: CASSPPSGNTQYF. The CDR3 nucleotides are TGTGCCAGCAGTCCTCCTAGCGGCAATACGCAGTATTTT.